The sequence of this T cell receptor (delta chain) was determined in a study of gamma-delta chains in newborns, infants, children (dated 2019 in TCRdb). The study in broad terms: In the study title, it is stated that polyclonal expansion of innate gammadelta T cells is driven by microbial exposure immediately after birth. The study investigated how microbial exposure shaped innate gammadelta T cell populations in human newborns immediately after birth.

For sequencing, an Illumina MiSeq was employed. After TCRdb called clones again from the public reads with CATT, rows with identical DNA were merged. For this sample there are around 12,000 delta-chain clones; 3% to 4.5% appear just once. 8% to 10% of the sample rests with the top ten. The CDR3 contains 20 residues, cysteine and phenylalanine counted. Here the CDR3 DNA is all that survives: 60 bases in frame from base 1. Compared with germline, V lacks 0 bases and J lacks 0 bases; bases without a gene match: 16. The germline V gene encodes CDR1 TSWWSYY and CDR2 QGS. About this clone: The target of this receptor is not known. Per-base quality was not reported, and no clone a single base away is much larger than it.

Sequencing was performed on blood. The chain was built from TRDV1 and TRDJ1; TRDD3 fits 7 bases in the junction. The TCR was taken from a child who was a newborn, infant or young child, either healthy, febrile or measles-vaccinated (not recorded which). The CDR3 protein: CALGELASSGGHTDTDKLIF. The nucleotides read TGTGCTCTTGGGGAACTGGCTTCATCTGGGGGTCACACTGACACCGATAAACTCATCTTT.